Below are 27 T cell receptor beta chains sequenced from a single sample in a study of regulatory T cells in long-lasting Graves disease. Relying on iRepertoire HTBI primers and Arm-PCR of CDR3 regions, the team built TCR beta libraries. Each CDR3 protein gets one entry after TCRdb re-called the multiplex PCR reads with MiXCR. The repertoire includes about 660,000 distinct CDR3 sequences, around 30% of them detected once, and about 40% sits in the top ten. Regarding time point: persistent/refractory GD, antithyroid drugs over 5 years with positive TRAb. Preparation of the TCR library used RNA extracted from PBMCs. The material was peripheral blood mononuclear cells (PBMCs), obtained when the disease was refractory, from a patient treated with antithyroid drugs. The receptor source for this set is a female donor with Graves disease.

This clonotype was detected only a few times. The rearrangement joins TRBV7-2 to TRBJ1-5, with D uncertain. The ends were cut back, 4 bases at V and 6 bases at J, with 13 bases in the middle. Germline loops: CDR1 SGHTA, CDR2 FQGNSA. CDR3 length: 14 amino acids. The CDR3 is CASSSPPNVQPQHF. The CDR3 region has the DNA TGTGCCAGCAGCTCGCCCCCCAATGTTCAGCCCCAGCATTTT.

This clonotype has at least ten counts. CDR3: CSVPLEGAWGYTF. CDR3 DNA sequence: TGCAGCGTTCCACTCGAAGGGGCGTGGGGCTACACCTTC. V is TRBV29-1 and J is TRBJ1-2; TRBD1 might be the D (5 bases). V dropped 5 bases and J dropped 8 bases, with 18 bases sitting between them. The CDR3 has 13 amino acids. CDR1 and CDR2 from the germline V gene are SQVTM and ANQGSEA.

This clonotype was picked up a small number of times. The V call is TRBV5-1, the J call TRBJ1-5; D may be TRBD1 (6 bases). V dropped 4 bases and J dropped 3 bases, with 14 bases sitting between them. This CDR3 has 15 residues. CDR1 and CDR2 (germline): SGHRS, YFSETQ. CDR3 sequence (DNA): TGCGCCAGCAGCCTAGACAGGACATCCAATCAGCCCCAGCATTTT. It is translated as CASSLDRTSNQPQHF.

The gene calls are TRBV20-1 and TRBJ1-2; possible D gene TRBD1, 5 bases. Trimming left V 3 bases short and J 6 bases short, with 23 bases between. The germline V gene encodes CDR1 DFQATT and CDR2 SNEGSKA (reference sequence). The CDR3 spans 16 residues. The CDR3 DNA reads as TGCAGTGCTAGGGACCGGGACCGCCTAGAGGGGAATGGCTACACCTTC. It specifies CSARDRDRLEGNGYTF.

The table lists this clonotype with many counts. The J gene is TRBJ2-7, the V gene TRBV11-2; 12 positions agree with TRBD2. The J segment lost 2 bases and the V segment lost 5 bases, leaving 1 base of the junction unmatched. The CDR3 sequence is 14 residues long. The germline CDR1 and CDR2 sequences are SGHAT and FQNNGV. The CDR3 here is CASSGLAGTYEQYF. The DNA of the CDR3 is TGTGCCAGCAGCGGACTAGCGGGGACCTACGAGCAGTACTTC.

In this sample, this clonotype turned up a few times. The gene calls are TRBV11-2 and TRBJ2-7; tentatively, D is TRBD1 or TRBD2 (5 bases each). V was cut by 3 bases and J by 5 bases, with 14 bases left in between. The CDR3 covers 14 residues. Germline loops: CDR1 SGHAT, CDR2 FQNNGV. CDR3 in DNA: TGTGCCAGCAGCTTCGGGTCCAGGGACCACGAGCAGTACTTC. Protein product: CASSFGSRDHEQYF. Supplemented by reference TRBV11-2 and TRBJ2-7, the full variable domain reads EAGVAQSPRYKIIEKRQSVAFWCNPISGHATLYWYQQILGQGPKLLIQFQNNGVVDDSQLPKDRFSAERLKGVDSTLKIQPAKLEDSAVYLCASSFGSRDHEQYFGPGTRLTVT.

The chain is built from TRBV10-3 and TRBJ2-7; 7 bases fit TRBD2. The V segment lost 10 bases and the J segment 3 bases; nucleotides outside the gene matches: 9. Germline V gene lookup returns CDR1 ENHRY and CDR2 SYGVKD. The CDR3 length is 13 residues. For the CDR3, the DNA is TGTGCCAATATAACCGGGGACTACTACGAGCAGTACTTC. It translates to CANITGDYYEQYF.

This clonotype was picked up a small number of times. V gene TRBV6-5 combines with J gene TRBJ1-2; 10 nucleotides match TRBD1. CDR3 length: 16 residues. The V gene end was trimmed by 4 bases and the J gene end by 4 bases; junction bases not matched to a gene: 9. The V gene's germline CDR1 is MNHEY and CDR2 SVGAGI. CDR3 loop: CASSSTGGASRYGYTF. CDR3 DNA: TGTGCCAGCAGTTCGACAGGGGGCGCGAGTCGCTATGGCTACACCTTC.

The V call is TRBV30, the J call TRBJ1-1; D unresolved. V was cut by 5 bases and J by 8 bases, with 12 bases left in between. The germline CDR1 and CDR2 sequences are GTSNPN and SVGIG (reference sequence). The CDR3 has 11 residues. CDR3 DNA: TGTGCCTGGTGGTGGGAAAGGGAAGCTTTCTTT. Amino acid sequence: CAWWWEREAFF.

Here the CDR3 reads CASSLTWHEQYF. The CDR3 nucleotides are TGTGCCAGCAGCTTAACATGGCACGAGCAGTACTTC. J is TRBJ2-7 and V is TRBV5-6; D gene unclear. The CDR3 covers 12 residues. V lost 2 bases to trimming and J lost 5 bases, with 8 bases between them. Germline CDR1 is SGHDT and CDR2 is YYEEEE.

This clonotype was seen only a few times. V and J are TRBV19 and TRBJ1-5; D gene unclear. Germline V CDR1 and CDR2: LNHDA, SQIVND (reference sequence). The CDR3 is made up of 14 amino acids. V lost 3 bases and J lost 4, with 10 bases in between. The DNA for the CDR3 is TGTGCCAGTAGTATGAGTCAGATAAATCAGCCCCAGCATTTT. Translation gives CASSMSQINQPQHF.

The chain recombines TRBV7-3 with TRBJ2-7; a possible D gene is TRBD1 (6 bases). With 5 bases removed from V and 3 bases from J, the gap between germline ends came to 17 bases. The CDR3 is made up of 15 amino acids. Germline V gene data show CDR1 as SGHTA and CDR2 as FQGTGA. CDR3 sequence reads: CASSANRAMSYEQYF. The CDR3 nucleotides read TGTGCCAGCAGCGCAAACAGGGCCATGAGCTACGAGCAGTACTTC. Full variable domain (remainder filled in from reference TRBV7-3 and TRBJ2-7): GAGVSQTPSNKVTEKGKYVELRCDPISGHTALYWYRQSLGQGPEFLIYFQGTGAADDSGLPNDRFFAVRPEGSVSTLKIQRTERGDSAVYLCASSANRAMSYEQYFGPGTRLTVT.

The chain has TRBV2 and TRBJ2-5; the D gene is possibly TRBD2 (5 bases). The CDR3 is made up of 14 amino acids. Trimming stripped 6 bases from V and 0 bases from J, with 11 bases between. Germline values: CDR1 SNHLY, CDR2 FYNNEI. In DNA, the CDR3 is TGTGCCAGCAGGGAGGCGCAGTACCAAGAGACCCAGTACTTC. Its protein product is CASREAQYQETQYF. The complete variable domain, with remaining parts taken from reference TRBV2 and TRBJ2-5, reads EPEVTQTPSHQVTQMGQEVILRCVPISNHLYFYWYRQILGQKVEFLVSFYNNEISEKSEIFDDQFSVERPDGSNFTLKIRSTKLEDSAMYFCASREAQYQETQYFGPGTRLLVL.

The rearrangement joins TRBV6-5 to TRBJ1-6; 7 bases are shared with TRBD1. V lost 4 bases to trimming and J lost 6 bases; unmatched junction nucleotides: 6. CDR1 and CDR2 from the germline V gene are MNHEY and SVGAGI. This CDR3 comprises 15 residues. CDR3 residues: CASSFSGGPNSPLHF. CDR3 coding DNA: TGTGCCAGCAGTTTCTCAGGGGGGCCTAATTCACCCCTCCACTTT.

This clonotype was detected only a few times. The chain couples TRBV15 to TRBJ1-3; tentatively, D is TRBD1 (6 bases). The CDR3 loop spans 17 amino acids. The V and J ends lost 0 bases and 4 bases respectively, with 16 bases between them. Germline values: CDR1 LNHNV, CDR2 YYDKDF (reference sequence). CDR3 sequence (DNA): TGTGCCACCAGCAGAGATCGTTCGACAGGACTCGGAAACACCATATATTTT. Encoded protein: CATSRDRSTGLGNTIYF.

This clonotype has more than one count but fewer than ten. The chain links TRBV5-1 to TRBJ1-1; 9 bases agree with TRBD1. The V gene's germline CDR1 is SGHRS and CDR2 YFSETQ. The CDR3 contains 18 residues. The J segment lost 4 bases and the V segment lost 3 bases, leaving 16 bases of the junction unmatched. The DNA of the CDR3 is TGCGCCAGCAGCTCTAGTGGGACAGGGCAGTCAAGGGGCACTGAAGCTTTCTTT. As protein: CASSSSGTGQSRGTEAFF.

This clonotype was found many times. The chain links TRBV11-2 to TRBJ2-5; D possibly uses TRBD1 or TRBD2 (6 bases each). V was trimmed by 5 bases and J by 5 bases, leaving 18 bases between them. The CDR3 totals 15 residues. CDR1 is SGHAT and CDR2 is FQNNGV in the germline V gene. This chain's CDR3 is CASSTVDGGGETQYF. In nucleotides, the CDR3 is TGTGCCAGCAGCACCGTGGACGGGGGCGGGGAGACCCAGTACTTC.

In its sample, this clonotype was seen a few times. The rearrangement joins TRBV15 to TRBJ2-2; no clear D. The V gene lost 3 bases and the J gene lost 1 base, with 15 bases spanning the gap. CDR3 length equals 17 residues. The germline V gene has CDR1 LNHNV and CDR2 YYDKDF (reference sequence). The CDR3 DNA follows: TGTGCCACCAGCAGGGATCAGGTGGCTCGGAACACCGGGGAGCTGTTTTTT. This encodes CATSRDQVARNTGELFF.

This clonotype was detected ten times or more. The genes are TRBV28 and TRBJ1-5; maybe TRBD1 (6 bases). V was trimmed by 6 bases and J by 5 bases, leaving 14 bases between them. Germline V lookup: CDR1 MDHEN, CDR2 SYDVKM. The CDR3 has 14 amino acids. CDR3 amino acids: CASSHYRVDQPQHF. The CDR3 DNA reads TGTGCCAGCAGCCACTACAGGGTGGATCAGCCCCAGCATTTT.

DNA for the CDR3: TGTGCCAGCAGTTACAGCGGCTCTCAGCCCCAGCATTTT. This encodes CASSYSGSQPQHF. V is TRBV6-5 and J is TRBJ1-5, with D unresolved. Trimming stripped 2 bases from V and 6 bases from J, with 8 bases between. This CDR3 contains 13 residues. Germline CDR1 reads MNHEY; CDR2 reads SVGAGI.

The chain employs TRBV7-9 and TRBJ1-1; D unresolved. Trimming stripped 1 base from V and 8 bases from J, with 14 bases between. Germline CDR1 and CDR2: SEHNR and FQNEAQ (reference sequence). The CDR3 spans 14 residues. CDR3 DNA sequence: TGTGCCAGCAGCTTAGATGGAGCTCCCAGGGAAGCTTTCTTT. This translates into CASSLDGAPREAFF.

The rearrangement uses TRBV24-1 and TRBJ2-1; the match to TRBD2 covers 10 bases. From germline, CDR1 is KGHDR and CDR2 SFDVKD. V trimming: 9 bases; J trimming: 8 bases; junction bases outside the gene matches: 6. CDR3 length: 13 residues. Written as DNA, the CDR3 is TGTGCCACCGGGGCTAGCGGGAGCGATGAGCAGTTCTTC. It codes for CATGASGSDEQFF.

This clonotype has just a few counts. The rearrangement links TRBV30 to TRBJ1-2, with D possibly TRBD1 on 6 matching bases. Germline V gene sequence: CDR1 GTSNPN, CDR2 SVGIG (reference sequence). V was cut by 0 bases and J by 8 bases, with 19 bases left in between. This CDR3 spans 15 amino acids. The CDR3 bases are TGTGCCTGGAGTGTACCGTGGCAGGGGATGGTAGGCTACACCTTC. Amino acid sequence: CAWSVPWQGMVGYTF.

The sample holds a few counts of this clonotype. The rearrangement uses TRBV18 and TRBJ1-5; the match to TRBD1 covers 9 bases. This CDR3 is built from 16 residues. V was clipped by 5 bases and J by 0 bases; unmatched bases: 5. Germline V gene sequence: CDR1 KGHSH, CDR2 LQKENI. Here the CDR3 DNA reads TGTGCCAGCTCAGGGGACAGGGTCGTTAGCAATCAGCCCCAGCATTTT. Encoded protein: CASSGDRVVSNQPQHF. The variable domain in full, with the rest retrieved from reference TRBV18 and TRBJ1-5, is NAGVMQNPRHLVRRRGQEARLRCSPMKGHSHVYWYRQLPEEGLKFMVYLQKENIIDESGMPKERFSAEFPKEGPSILRIQQVVRGDSAAYFCASSGDRVVSNQPQHFGDGTRLSIL.

With regard to this clonotype: At one end the junction does not follow the germline gene, possibly because of a read error. The DNA of the CDR3 is TGTGCCCGCAGGACTGGTAACTATGGCTACACCTTC. Amino acids: CARRTGNYGYTF. This rearrangement joins TRBV28 to TRBJ1-2; no clear D. The CDR3 totals 12 residues. Germline V lookup: CDR1 MDHEN, CDR2 SYDVKM.

Only a few counts were recorded for this clonotype. This chain joins TRBV13 and TRBJ2-7; D is ambiguous. The germline V gene encodes CDR1 PRHDT and CDR2 FYEKMQ (reference sequence). The V end lost 4 bases, the J end lost 5 bases, and 9 bases lay between the germline ends. The CDR3 sequence is 12 residues long. The CDR3 protein is CASSYGPHEQYF. In DNA form, the CDR3 reads TGTGCCAGCAGCTACGGCCCTCACGAGCAGTACTTC.

This clonotype has ten or more counts. This chain connects TRBV12-3 or TRBV12-4 to TRBJ1-5; TRBD1 aligns across 9 bases. V gave up 6 bases and J gave up 1 base; unmatched junction bases: 25. The CDR3 is made up of 22 amino acids. In nucleotides, the CDR3 is TGTGCCAGCAGCCCACTAAGGCCCCGTCTAGTTACAGGGGGCAAAAGCAATCAGCCCCAGCATTTT. Encoded protein: CASSPLRPRLVTGGKSNQPQHF.